This T cell receptor (beta chain) was documented in a study of T cell repertoires in cytomegalovirus infection. Study-level information: Use of recently identified HLA-C-restricted and well-studied HLA-B-restricted CMV epitopes was part of the study. Indications came from public TCR beta signatures; they pointed to CMV infection and to a matching HLA type.

This clonotype was picked up many times. Antigen: not known. There are 13 residues in the CDR3. Per germline, CDR1 MNHEY and CDR2 SVGEGT. Germline trimming cut 8 bases from V and 6 bases from J; bases unmatched to any gene: 5. TCRdb used MiXCR to reprocess the reads, holding one entry per CDR3 protein. Here the sample spans around 900,000 distinct CDR3 sequences, roughly 30% being singletons. Study-wide results and limits: Cumulative frequency of public TCR beta families picked out carriers of CMV plus the relevant HLA.

The source was cultured CD8+ T cells from PBMCs, collected from culture after CMV antigen stimulation. V gene TRBV6-2 or TRBV6-3 combines with J gene TRBJ2-1, with 9 positions matching TRBD1. This receptor was identified in a human donor in good health (CMV status not recorded). Some clones in this sample may be carry-over from other donors' samples. Written as DNA, the CDR3 is TGTGCCAGCGGACAGGGGTGGGTCAATGAGCAGTTCTTC. As protein: CASGQGWVNEQFF.